The 17 T cell receptor beta chains listed next were all sequenced from one sample in a study of cytomegalovirus exposure and HLA in healthy donors. Clones were sequenced by immunoSEQ multiplex PCR, and TCRdb holds only the in-frame ones, with some missing. The sample records 200,000 to 250,000 clones, more than 75% being singletons. The material sequenced was PBMCs. The source of these receptors is a young man in good health and CMV-seronegative.

The chain links TRBV18 to TRBJ1-5; the match to TRBD1 covers 10 bases. The CDR3 is 17 residues long. V dropped 1 base and J dropped 2; count of bases not matched to a gene: 5. CDR1 is KGHSH and CDR2 is LQKENI in the germline V gene. The CDR3 DNA reads TGTGCCAGCTCACCACGAGGGGGGACAGGGGGCAATCAGCCCCAGCATTTT. Translating gives CASSPRGGTGGNQPQHF.

The sample holds a few counts of this clone. The chain joins TRBV2 to TRBJ1-2, with D possibly matching TRBD1 (5 bases). CDR3 length: 15 residues. CDR1 is SNHLY and CDR2 is FYNNEI in the germline V gene. The V gene lost 3 bases and the J gene lost 8 bases, with 19 bases spanning the gap. The CDR3 loop reads CASSDRALVYGGYTF. CDR3 nucleotide sequence: TGTGCCAGCAGTGACAGGGCCCTGGTTTATGGGGGCTACACCTTC.

V is TRBV11-3 and J is TRBJ2-5, with 11 bases identical to TRBD2. The V and J ends lost 3 bases and 2 bases, in that order; junction bases with no gene match: 2. Germline V gives CDR1 SGHNT, CDR2 YENEEA. This CDR3 has 15 residues. The CDR3 sequence is CASSFGTSGQETQYF. The CDR3 DNA reads as TGTGCCAGCAGCTTCGGGACTAGCGGACAAGAGACCCAGTACTTC.

The J gene is TRBJ1-4, the V gene TRBV5-6, with 9 bases that match TRBD1. V shed 8 bases, J shed 8 bases, and the junction held 16 bases outside the gene matches. Per the germline V gene, CDR1 is SGHDT and CDR2 is YYEEEE. The CDR3 runs 16 residues. The CDR3 DNA follows: TGTGCCAGGGACTGTCGTTGGGGACAGGGATGGGAAAAACTGTTTTTT. This encodes CARDCRWGQGWEKLFF.

The chain joins TRBV5-1 to TRBJ2-1; possible D gene TRBD2, 5 bases. The CDR3 totals 12 residues. Germline assignment: CDR1 SGHRS and CDR2 YFSETQ. The V and J ends lost 1 base and 8 bases respectively, with 7 bases between them. In nucleotides, the CDR3 is TGCGCCAGCAGCTTGTTGGGAGATGAGCAGTTCTTC. It is translated as CASSLLGDEQFF.

The rearrangement uses TRBV7-2 and TRBJ2-7; 13 bases line up with TRBD2. V lost 3 bases to trimming and J lost 2 bases; unmatched junction nucleotides: 13. Germline V gene sequence: CDR1 SGHTA, CDR2 FQGNSA. This CDR3 has 19 residues. The DNA of the CDR3 is TGTGCCAGCAGCTTTTCTGGACTAGCGGGAGTTCTCGGGACCTACGAGCAGTACTTC. It codes for CASSFSGLAGVLGTYEQYF.

The chain combines TRBV27 with TRBJ2-5, with 12 positions matching TRBD2. The V gene's germline CDR1 is MNHEY and CDR2 SMNVEV (reference sequence). Germline trimming cut 6 bases from V and 1 base from J; bases unmatched to any gene: 6. CDR3 length equals 16 residues. CDR3 bases: TGTGCCAGCAGAGTTCTAGCGGGAGGGGTCCAAGAGACCCAGTACTTC. Encoded protein: CASRVLAGGVQETQYF.

This chain uses TRBV28 with TRBJ2-7; no clear D gene. Germline lookup yields CDR1 MDHEN and CDR2 SYDVKM. V was cut by 5 bases and J by 4 bases, with 9 bases left in between. The CDR3 loop spans 12 amino acids. CDR3: CASSEERYEQYF. The DNA of the CDR3 is TGTGCCAGCAGTGAGGAAAGGTACGAGCAGTACTTC.

V and J are TRBV6-5 and TRBJ2-7; TRBD1 agrees at 7 bases. This CDR3 is built from 15 residues. Unmatched junction bases numbered 10, after V lost 5 bases and J lost 3 bases. CDR1 and CDR2 (germline): MNHEY, SVGAGI. In DNA form, the CDR3 reads TGTGCCAGCAGTACTCCGGGACAGATCTACTACGAGCAGTACTTC. It specifies CASSTPGQIYYEQYF.

This chain joins TRBV7-9 and TRBJ2-7; TRBD2 aligns across 7 bases. V shed 5 bases, J shed 3 bases, and the junction held 4 bases outside the gene matches. Germline V lookup: CDR1 SEHNR, CDR2 FQNEAQ (reference sequence). This CDR3 has 13 amino acids. For the CDR3, the DNA is TGTGCCAGCAGCCCGGGGGGTGGCTACGAGCAGTACTTC. Its protein product is CASSPGGGYEQYF. The full variable domain, in which reference TRBV7-9 and TRBJ2-7 provide the parts outside the CDR3, is DTGVSQNPRHKITKRGQNVTFRCDPISEHNRLYWYRQTLGQGPEFLTYFQNEAQLEKSRLLSDRFSAERPKGSFSTLEIQRTEQGDSAMYLCASSPGGGYEQYFGPGTRLTVT.

This chain links TRBV27 with TRBJ1-1, with unresolved D. The CDR3 totals 13 residues. Trimming stripped 6 bases from V and 4 bases from J, with 12 bases between. Germline assignment: CDR1 MNHEY and CDR2 SMNVEV (reference sequence). CDR3 region: CASSPGSGTEAFF. The CDR3 bases are TGTGCCAGCAGCCCGGGAAGTGGCACTGAAGCTTTCTTT.

V usage is TRBV5-5 and J usage is TRBJ1-1; D may be TRBD1 (6 bases). This CDR3 is built from 13 residues. V was pared by 2 bases and J by 9 bases, with 14 bases between. Germline loops: CDR1 SGHKS, CDR2 YYEKEE (reference sequence). The CDR3 DNA reads as TGTGCCAGCAGCTTAGGGGGTGAGGGTAAAGCTTTCTTT. Protein product: CASSLGGEGKAFF.

The chain joins TRBV28 to TRBJ2-7; D call uncertain. The germline V and J ends were trimmed by 5 bases and 3 bases, with 5 bases remaining between them. The germline V gene encodes CDR1 MDHEN and CDR2 SYDVKM. The CDR3 contains 11 residues. CDR3 region: CASSINYEQYF. CDR3 nucleotides: TGTGCCAGCAGTATAAACTACGAGCAGTACTTC. Together with reference TRBV28 and TRBJ2-7, the CDR3 gives the full variable domain: DVKVTQSSRYLVKRTGEKVFLECVQDMDHENMFWYRQDPGLGLRLIYFSYDVKMKEKGDIPEGYSVSREKKERFSLILESASTNQTSMYLCASSINYEQYFGPGTRLTVT.

The chain recombines TRBV7-8 with TRBJ1-2; D may be TRBD1 (5 bases). The CDR3 is 14 amino acids. Trimming shortened V by 2 bases and J by 6 bases, and 13 bases separated the two germline ends. Germline loops: CDR1 SGHVS, CDR2 FQNEAQ. The CDR3 loop reads CASSLFSGFDGYTF. The CDR3 coding sequence is TGTGCCAGCAGCTTATTTTCAGGGTTCGATGGCTACACCTTC.

The V gene is TRBV7-6, the J gene TRBJ2-7; 9 bases are shared with TRBD2. This CDR3 is 14 amino acids long. Germline-derived CDR1 and CDR2 are SGHVS and FNYEAQ. After removal of 3 bases from V and 3 bases from J, the junction contained 3 bases not matched to a gene. The CDR3 nucleotides are TGTGCCAGCAGCTTGATAGCGGGGGACTACGAGCAGTACTTC. Protein sequence: CASSLIAGDYEQYF. The whole variable domain, remainder taken from reference TRBV7-6 and TRBJ2-7, is GAGVSQSPRYKVTKRGQDVALRCDPISGHVSLYWYRQALGQGPEFLTYFNYEAQQDKSGLPNDRFSAERPEGSISTLTIQRTEQRDSAMYRCASSLIAGDYEQYFGPGTRLTVT.

The chain recombines TRBV25-1 with TRBJ1-2; perhaps TRBD1 as D (5 bases). The V end was cut by 8 bases, the J end by 7 bases, with 11 bases between. CDR1 and CDR2 from the germline V gene are MGHDK and SYGVNS. The CDR3 runs 11 residues. The CDR3 DNA follows: TGTGCCAGCCCAGGGTCAGGTGGCTACACCTTC. Translating it yields CASPGSGGYTF.

The genes are TRBV4-1 and TRBJ2-7; the D is unclear. Trimming shortened V by 1 base and J by 0 bases, and 10 bases separated the two germline ends. The CDR3 has 15 residues. Germline CDR1 is MGHRA and CDR2 is YSYEKL. Here the CDR3 DNA reads TGCGCCAGCAGCCAAGTGGTTACAAGCTCCTACGAGCAGTACTTC. The encoded protein is CASSQVVTSSYEQYF.